Below, 32 T cell receptor beta chains from the same sample are listed, as sequenced in a study of T cell responses to AZD1222 COVID-19 vaccine. Profiled with immunoSEQ multiplex PCR; TCRdb holds only in-frame clones, not every one. Of 150,000 to 200,000 clones detected, 85% to 95% appear once; the ten largest clones hold roughly 2.2%. Sequencing was performed on peripheral blood, taken on day 0 of AZD1222 vaccination. The receptors shown here come from an adult in good health.

The chain is built from TRBV13 and TRBJ2-1; 14 bases match TRBD2. With 1 base clipped from V and 4 bases from J, the junction kept 6 bases outside the gene matches. CDR1 is PRHDT and CDR2 is FYEKMQ in the germline V gene (reference sequence). The CDR3 covers 18 residues. The CDR3 reads CASSLAGTSGGRYNEQFF. For the CDR3, the DNA is TGTGCCAGCAGCTTAGCCGGGACTAGCGGGGGCCGATACAATGAGCAGTTCTTC.

This sequence joins TRBV27 and TRBJ2-7, with 9 positions matching TRBD1. The CDR3 length is 16 residues. With V trimmed by 6 bases and J by 0 bases, 9 bases remained unmatched. CDR1 and CDR2 (germline): MNHEY, SMNVEV (reference sequence). In DNA, the CDR3 is TGTGCCAGCAGGATCCGCGGGACAGGGACCTCCTACGAGCAGTACTTC. The encoded protein is CASRIRGTGTSYEQYF.

The rearrangement joins TRBV19 to TRBJ1-1, with D hard to call. V was clipped by 7 bases and J by 8 bases, with 11 bases between them. CDR3 size: 11 residues. Germline V CDR1 and CDR2: LNHDA, SQIVND (reference sequence). The CDR3 region is CASKISMEAFF. The CDR3 DNA reads as TGTGCCAGTAAAATTTCGATGGAAGCTTTCTTT. The full variable domain, its missing parts supplied by reference TRBV19 and TRBJ1-1, is DGGITQSPKYLFRKEGQNVTLSCEQNLNHDAMYWYRQDPGQGLRLIYYSQIVNDFQKGDIAEGYSVSREKKESFPLTVTSAQKNPTAFYLCASKISMEAFFGQGTRLTVV.

This chain uses TRBV14 with TRBJ1-3; tentative D call: TRBD1 (6 bases). From germline, CDR1 is SGHDN and CDR2 FVKESK. V was trimmed by 2 bases and J by 0 bases, leaving 20 bases between them. This CDR3 spans 19 amino acids. This chain's CDR3 is CASSQSGFGGQLSGNTIYF. For the CDR3, the DNA is TGTGCCAGCAGCCAAAGCGGATTCGGGGGGCAGCTCTCTGGAAACACCATATATTTT.

The gene calls are TRBV18 and TRBJ2-5; 7 bases map to TRBD1. This CDR3 has 14 amino acids. V dropped 0 bases and J dropped 5; count of bases not matched to a gene: 3. CDR1 is KGHSH, CDR2 LQKENI, per germline. The CDR3 nucleotides are TGTGCCAGCTCACCACCTAGCAGGGGGGAGACCCAGTACTTC. It yields the protein CASSPPSRGETQYF. The complete variable domain, with remaining parts taken from reference TRBV18 and TRBJ2-5, reads NAGVMQNPRHLVRRRGQEARLRCSPMKGHSHVYWYRQLPEEGLKFMVYLQKENIIDESGMPKERFSAEFPKEGPSILRIQQVVRGDSAAYFCASSPPSRGETQYFGPGTRLLVL.

This rearrangement joins TRBV12-3 or TRBV12-4 to TRBJ1-5; no clear D. The ends were cut back, 2 bases at V and 1 base at J, with 3 bases in the middle. The CDR3 spans 13 residues. The chain's CDR3 is CASSLLSNQPQHF. CDR3 coding DNA: TGTGCCAGCAGTTTATTGAGCAATCAGCCCCAGCATTTT.

The V call is TRBV2, the J call TRBJ2-1; possibly TRBD2 for D (5 bases). Deletions cut 4 bases from V and 7 bases from J, with 11 bases between. The CDR3 runs to 13 residues. CDR1 is SNHLY and CDR2 is FYNNEI in the germline V gene. CDR3 sequence (DNA): TGTGCCAGCAGTGGGGCCGCGGGTAATGAGCAGTTCTTC. As protein: CASSGAAGNEQFF.

This chain links TRBV6-5 with TRBJ1-2; 7 bases align to TRBD1. The CDR3 runs 15 residues. The junction had 7 bases not matched to a gene; V was cut back by 4 bases and J by 2 bases. Germline loops: CDR1 MNHEY, CDR2 SVGAGI. The CDR3 nucleotides are TGTGCCAGCAGTTCCCGGAGGACAGGCAACTATGGCTACACCTTC. This gives the protein CASSSRRTGNYGYTF.

This sequence joins TRBV5-5 and TRBJ2-7, with D maybe TRBD1 (5 bases). The ends were cut back, 4 bases at V and 6 bases at J, with 23 bases in the middle. The CDR3 consists of 16 residues. The V gene's germline CDR1 is SGHKS and CDR2 YYEKEE (reference sequence). CDR3 amino acids: CASSQVGSGRVGEQYF. The CDR3 DNA sequence: TGTGCCAGCAGCCAAGTCGGTTCGGGCAGGGTCGGCGAGCAGTACTTC. Filled out from reference TRBV5-5 and TRBJ2-7, the complete variable domain reads DAGVTQSPTHLIKTRGQQVTLRCSPISGHKSVSWYQQVLGQGPQFIFQYYEKEERGRGNFPDRFSARQFPNYSSELNVNALLLGDSALYLCASSQVGSGRVGEQYFGPGTRLTVT.

The gene calls are TRBV7-8 and TRBJ1-5; TRBD1 agrees at 7 bases. V shed 4 bases and J 1 base; nucleotides not matched to a gene: 7. The germline V gene has CDR1 SGHVS and CDR2 FQNEAQ. This CDR3 has 16 residues. CDR3 region: CASSYTQGPSNQPQHF. The CDR3 bases are TGTGCCAGCAGCTATACACAGGGGCCCAGCAATCAGCCCCAGCATTTT.

The chain couples TRBV28 to TRBJ1-1, with a possible D match to TRBD1 (6 bases). The length of the CDR3 is 12 residues. The V end was cut by 9 bases, the J end by 5 bases, with 13 bases between. Germline-derived CDR1 and CDR2 are MDHEN and SYDVKM. The CDR3: CASIAGVTEAFF. The CDR3 DNA reads as TGTGCCAGTATAGCAGGGGTAACTGAAGCTTTCTTT. The variable domain in full, completed from reference TRBV28 and TRBJ1-1, reads DVKVTQSSRYLVKRTGEKVFLECVQDMDHENMFWYRQDPGLGLRLIYFSYDVKMKEKGDIPEGYSVSREKKERFSLILESASTNQTSMYLCASIAGVTEAFFGQGTRLTVV.

The chain is built from TRBV5-1 and TRBJ1-6; D is uncertain. This CDR3 contains 15 residues. Looked up from germline, CDR1 is SGHRS and CDR2 is YFSETQ. V was shortened by 0 bases and J by 8 bases, with 12 bases between the two germline ends. The CDR3 region has the DNA TGCGCCAGCAGCTTGGACGCGGGGAACGATTCACCCCTCCACTTT. This encodes CASSLDAGNDSPLHF.

The rearrangement links TRBV7-9 to TRBJ2-1; no clear D gene. Germline V gene sequence: CDR1 SEHNR, CDR2 FQNEAQ (reference sequence). Trimming took off 10 bases at V and 8 bases at J, with 6 bases between the two ends. This CDR3 has 9 amino acids. In nucleotides, the CDR3 is TGTGCCACTAAGGATGAGCAGTTCTTC. Its translation: CATKDEQFF. Using reference TRBV7-9 and TRBJ2-1 for the parts outside the CDR3, the full variable domain is DTGVSQNPRHKITKRGQNVTFRCDPISEHNRLYWYRQTLGQGPEFLTYFQNEAQLEKSRLLSDRFSAERPKGSFSTLEIQRTEQGDSAMYLCATKDEQFFGPGTRLTVL.

This chain uses TRBV9 with TRBJ2-3; 7 bases align to TRBD1. CDR3 length equals 14 residues. The ends lost 4 bases at V and 5 bases at J; junction bases unmatched: 7. Germline V gives CDR1 SGDLS, CDR2 YYNGEE. CDR3 in amino acids: CASSSRQGLDTQYF. The CDR3 nucleotides are TGTGCCAGCAGCTCAAGACAGGGCCTAGATACGCAGTATTTT.

The J gene is TRBJ2-1, the V gene TRBV7-9; 9 nucleotides line up with TRBD1. The V gene's germline CDR1 is SEHNR and CDR2 FQNEAQ (reference sequence). CDR3 length: 12 residues. With 6 bases clipped from V and 14 bases from J, the junction kept 8 bases outside the gene matches. In nucleotides, the CDR3 is TGTGCCAGCAGAAATGGACAGGGGCGAAAGTTCTTC. Amino acids: CASRNGQGRKFF.

The V and J genes are TRBV9 and TRBJ1-2; D possibly corresponds to TRBD1 (6 bases). CDR1 and CDR2 from the germline V gene are SGDLS and YYNGEE. Trimming stripped 0 bases from V and 2 bases from J, with 17 bases between. The CDR3 is 17 amino acids. CDR3 region: CASSVVASFTGNYGYTF. The CDR3 nucleotides read TGTGCCAGCAGCGTAGTTGCATCGTTTACAGGGAACTATGGCTACACCTTC.

A few counts support this clone. CDR3 coding DNA: TGTGCCAGCAGCCCTGCCCGCGGCGACACCATATATTTT. It codes for CASSPARGDTIYF. V usage is TRBV7-3 and J usage is TRBJ1-3, with D uncertain. The germline V and J ends were trimmed by 5 bases and 8 bases, with 13 bases remaining between them. The CDR3 length is 13 residues. Germline-derived CDR1 and CDR2 are SGHTA and FQGTGA.

The rearrangement uses TRBV30 and TRBJ2-1; the D gene is possibly TRBD1 (6 bases). Germline V CDR1 and CDR2: GTSNPN, SVGIG (reference sequence). This CDR3 contains 16 residues. V lost 3 bases and J lost 9, with 24 bases in between. CDR3 sequence: CAWRSPQGIVFGEQFF. Here the CDR3 DNA reads TGTGCCTGGAGAAGCCCTCAGGGGATAGTCTTTGGTGAGCAGTTCTTC.

V usage is TRBV9 and J usage is TRBJ1-1, with unresolved D. V was pared by 4 bases and J by 1 base, with 26 bases between. Germline-derived CDR1 and CDR2 are SGDLS and YYNGEE. The CDR3 runs to 19 residues. DNA for the CDR3: TGTGCCAGCAGCTGGAGACGGCGCGTTTTAACGTTTTGGAACACTGAAGCTTTCTTT. Its protein product is CASSWRRRVLTFWNTEAFF.

V usage is TRBV5-1 and J usage is TRBJ1-3, with TRBD1 as a possible D gene (6 bases). V dropped 2 bases and J dropped 0 bases, with 6 bases sitting between them. Germline CDR1 is SGHRS and CDR2 is YFSETQ. The CDR3 has 14 residues. Here the CDR3 reads CASSLQGSGNTIYF. The CDR3 DNA reads TGCGCCAGCAGCTTACAGGGCTCTGGAAACACCATATATTTT.

V gene TRBV3-1 (or the pseudogene TRBV3-2) combines with J gene TRBJ2-1, with TRBD2 matching 9 bases. The J segment lost 10 bases and the V segment lost 4 bases, leaving 5 bases of the junction unmatched. In germline, CDR1 is LGHDT, CDR2 YNNKEL (reference sequence). CDR3 size: 13 residues. The CDR3 protein is CASSPLLAGEQFF. DNA of the CDR3: TGTGCCAGCAGCCCTCTCCTAGCGGGAGAGCAGTTCTTC.

V gene TRBV3-1 (or the pseudogene TRBV3-2) combines with J gene TRBJ2-5, with D possibly being TRBD2 (5 bases). CDR1 and CDR2 (germline): LGHDT, YNNKEL (reference sequence). Trimming took off 3 bases at V and 1 base at J, with 9 bases between the two ends. The CDR3 runs to 14 residues. The CDR3, as DNA: TGTGCCAGCAGCCATACCGGGGTCCAAGAGACCCAGTACTTC. Protein: CASSHTGVQETQYF.

The J gene is TRBJ2-7, the V gene TRBV13, with D tentatively TRBD1 (5 bases). V dropped 2 bases and J dropped 3 bases, with 14 bases sitting between them. Germline CDR1 is PRHDT and CDR2 is FYEKMQ (reference sequence). The CDR3 loop spans 15 amino acids. The CDR3: CASSLRTMGLYEQYF. The CDR3 DNA follows: TGTGCCAGCAGCTTAAGGACAATGGGTCTCTACGAGCAGTACTTC.

CDR3 coding DNA: TGCGCCAGCAGCCTCGGGACAACAGTCGACGAGCAGTACTTC. This gives the protein CASSLGTTVDEQYF. This chain uses TRBV5-1 with TRBJ2-7, with a possible D match to TRBD1 (6 bases). Trimming cost V 4 bases and J 5 bases, with 16 bases left between them. The CDR3 is 14 residues long. Germline lookup yields CDR1 SGHRS and CDR2 YFSETQ.

The chain carries TRBV24-1 and TRBJ2-1; 7 nucleotides align to TRBD1. Trimming cost V 3 bases and J 10 bases; bases outside gene matches: 5. The germline CDR1 and CDR2 sequences are KGHDR and SFDVKD. This CDR3 has 13 residues. The CDR3: CATSDPTGAEQFF. CDR3 bases: TGTGCCACCAGTGATCCCACAGGGGCCGAGCAGTTCTTC.

The chain recombines TRBV19 with TRBJ2-3; D remains ambiguous. CDR1 is LNHDA and CDR2 is SQIVND in the germline V gene (reference sequence). V lost 3 bases to trimming and J lost 3 bases, with 13 bases between them. This CDR3 contains 15 residues. The CDR3 DNA follows: TGTGCCAGTAGTATCAGGACCCTGGGGACAGATACGCAGTATTTT. Amino acid sequence: CASSIRTLGTDTQYF.

This clone was seen only once. V and J are TRBV5-1 and TRBJ2-3; D call uncertain. The CDR3 length is 14 residues. V lost 5 bases, J lost 2 bases, and 12 bases lay in between. Germline CDR1 is SGHRS and CDR2 is YFSETQ. This CDR3 is CASRSGSPTDTQYF. In DNA, the CDR3 is TGCGCCAGCAGATCCGGATCCCCCACAGATACGCAGTATTTT.

The V call is TRBV29-1, the J call TRBJ1-1; TRBD1 might be the D (6 bases). Trimming removed 7 bases from V and 2 bases from J, with 14 bases in between. Germline CDR1 SQVTM, CDR2 ANQGSEA. CDR3 length: 13 residues. The CDR3 region has the DNA TGCAGCGCAACTACAGGGCCCAACACTGAAGCTTTCTTT. Protein sequence: CSATTGPNTEAFF.

The V and J genes are TRBV11-2 and TRBJ1-4; D unclear. Germline-derived CDR1 and CDR2 are SGHAT and FQNNGV. The length of the CDR3 is 14 residues. V was pared by 5 bases and J by 8 bases, with 15 bases between. CDR3 nucleotide sequence: TGTGCCAGCAGCCCGAGGAGGACCCTGGAAAAACTGTTTTTT. Translation: CASSPRRTLEKLFF.

The chain uses TRBV6-5 and TRBJ2-6; D remains unclear. Trimming pared 6 bases from V and 1 base from J, leaving 7 bases between. The CDR3 length is 14 residues. CDR1 and CDR2 from the germline V gene are MNHEY and SVGAGI. The CDR3 DNA is TGTGCCAGCAGCCCAGGATCTGGGGCCAACGTCCTGACTTTC. This encodes CASSPGSGANVLTF.

V and J are TRBV4-1 and TRBJ2-1, with 11 bases lining up with TRBD2. Germline V gives CDR1 MGHRA, CDR2 YSYEKL. The ends lost 3 bases at V and 4 bases at J; junction bases unmatched: 5. The CDR3 contains 16 residues. CDR3 region: CASSQSGLAVYNEQFF. CDR3 DNA: TGCGCCAGCAGCCAGTCGGGACTAGCGGTTTACAATGAGCAGTTCTTC.

The J gene is TRBJ2-7, the V gene TRBV14; TRBD1 agrees at 9 bases. This CDR3 contains 17 residues. Losses at the gene ends were 1 base for V and 2 bases for J; bases not matched to a gene: 9. Germline CDR1 reads SGHDN; CDR2 reads FVKESK. The CDR3 here is CASSQVPPGQGAYEQYF. CDR3 nucleotide sequence: TGTGCCAGCAGCCAAGTACCCCCGGGACAGGGCGCCTACGAGCAGTACTTC.